This TCR beta chain is from a study of blood T cell repertoires in COVID-19. The sample holds a few counts of this clone. Clones were sequenced by immunoSEQ multiplex PCR, and TCRdb holds only the in-frame ones, with some missing. The sample records 250,000 to 350,000 clones, 89% being singletons. The CDR3 length is 15 residues. Germline V gene sequence: CDR1 SGDLS, CDR2 YYNGEE. V shed 0 bases and J 3 bases; nucleotides not matched to a gene: 3. The chain has TRBV9 and TRBJ1-2, with 9 bases fitting TRBD1. Sequenced input: peripheral blood. The sequence was collected from a man aged 18 to 30 who had recovered from COVID-19. The CDR3 nucleotides are TGTGCCAGCAGCGTAGGGACAGGGGTGGACTATGGCTACACCTTC. It specifies CASSVGTGVDYGYTF. The whole variable domain, remainder taken from reference TRBV9 and TRBJ1-2, is DSGVTQTPKHLITATGQRVTLRCSPRSGDLSVYWYQQSLDQGLQFLIQYYNGEERAKGNILERFSAQQFPDLHSELNLSSLELGDSALYFCASSVGTGVDYGYTFGSGTRLTVV.